These T cell receptor beta chains were read from a single sample in a study of blood T cell repertoires in COVID-19. Only in-frame clones appear in the TCRdb table, and some are missing; sequencing was by immunoSEQ multiplex PCR. Among about 70,000 clones listed, approximately 80% were seen once. Sequenced: peripheral blood. The receptor source for this set is a man aged 30-40 years with COVID-19, enrolled during active disease. Each CDR3 is given with its conserved first and last residue. D genes are given only for firm matches. Part of the rows lack a size; the others show once, few, many or a class for expanded clones.

V	size	D	J	DNA	CDR3
TRBV11-1	NA	NA	TRBJ2-5	TGTGCCAGCAGCTCCGACACGTACCAAGAGACCCAGTACTTC	CASSSDTYQETQYF
TRBV11-2	NA	NA	TRBJ2-3	TGTGCCAGCAGCTTAGGTCTCGGAGGCACAGATACGCAGTATTTT	CASSLGLGGTDTQYF
TRBV6-5	NA	TRBD1	TRBJ1-5	TGTGCCAGCAGTTACCTAGGGACAGGGCTCGATCAGCCCCAGCATTTT	CASSYLGTGLDQPQHF
TRBV27	few	NA	TRBJ2-7	TGTGCCAGCGGGGACACCCCTCGCTCCTACGAGCAGTACTTC	CASGDTPRSYEQYF
TRBV5-5	NA	NA	TRBJ2-2	TGTGCCAGCAGCTTTGGACATATTCCCGGGGAGCTGTTTTTT	CASSFGHIPGELFF
TRBV7-6	once	TRBD1	TRBJ1-2	TGTGCCAGCAGCCCATCAACAGGGGGCGGGATTGGCTACACCTTC	CASSPSTGGGIGYTF
TRBV11-2	NA	NA	TRBJ2-1	TGTGCCAGCAGCTTAAGGGGGGACAGCTCCTACAATGAGCAGTTCTTC	CASSLRGDSSYNEQFF
TRBV2	NA	TRBD2	TRBJ2-2	TGTGCCAGCAGCCCAGGGCTAGCGGGTTACACCGGGGAGCTGTTTTTT	CASSPGLAGYTGELFF
TRBV4-2	NA	TRBD2	TRBJ2-7	TGTGCCAGCAGCCAAGAGGGGACTAGCGGACCCTACGAGCAGTACTTC	CASSQEGTSGPYEQYF
TRBV7-2	NA	NA	TRBJ2-3	TGTGCCAGCAGTCGGAGTCCCGCCACAGATACGCAGTATTTT	CASSRSPATDTQYF
TRBV30	NA	NA	TRBJ1-2	TGTGCCTGGAGTCGCTCCGCGGGGAGCACCTTC	CAWSRSAGSTF
TRBV28	NA	NA	TRBJ1-1	TGTGCCAGCTTCACGTCCGGGAGCTACACTGAAGCTTTCTTT	CASFTSGSYTEAFF
TRBV29-1	once	TRBD1	TRBJ2-5	TGCAGCGTTTCTAACCCGGGACAGGGTATTCGGGAGACCCAGTACTTC	CSVSNPGQGIRETQYF
TRBV27	few	NA	TRBJ2-1	TGTGCCAGCAGGTCCACTTCGAGCTCCTACAATGAGCAGTTCTTC	CASRSTSSSYNEQFF
TRBV19	many	NA	TRBJ1-5	TGTGCCAGTAGTATCACAGGGCGCCTGGGGGGGCAGCCCCAGCATTTT	CASSITGRLGGQPQHF
TRBV28	NA	NA	TRBJ2-2	TGTGCCAGCAGCCCCCTGGGAGCTGTTGGCACCGGGGAGCTGTTTTTT	CASSPLGAVGTGELFF
TRBV10-2	NA	TRBD2	TRBJ2-1	TGCGCCAGCAGTAGGGGTAGCGGGTACAATGAGCAGTTCTTC	CASSRGSGYNEQFF
TRBV3-1/TRBV3-2	NA	NA	TRBJ1-1	TGTGCCAGCAGCCTACGAGGGAAGGGAGGGACTGAAGCTTTCTTT	CASSLRGKGGTEAFF
TRBV28	NA	NA	TRBJ2-6	TGTGCCAGCAGAAACGTAGACAGGCTCTCTGGGGCCAACGTCCTGACTTTC	CASRNVDRLSGANVLTF
TRBV11-2	NA	TRBD1	TRBJ2-2	TGTGCCAGCAGCTCGACAGGGGGTACCGGGGAGCTGTTTTTT	CASSSTGGTGELFF
TRBV9	NA	NA	TRBJ2-7	TGTGCCAGCAGCGTAGATTACAACTCCTACGAGCAGTACTTC	CASSVDYNSYEQYF
TRBV5-1	NA	TRBD2	TRBJ2-3	TGCGCCAGCAGCTTAAATAGCGGGCCACAGCTCCACACAGATACGCAGTATTTT	CASSLNSGPQLHTDTQYF
TRBV19	once	NA	TRBJ2-2	TGTGCCAGTAGTATAGTAGGCACAGGGAGGGGCACCGGGGAGCTGTTTTTT	CASSIVGTGRGTGELFF
TRBV28	NA	TRBD1	TRBJ2-7	TGTGCCAGCAGTTCTTGGGACAGGGCAACCTACGAGCAGTACTTC	CASSSWDRATYEQYF
TRBV6-1	NA	NA	TRBJ2-6	TGTGCCAGCAGTGAAGGAGTGGAGAAAGAGGTCCTGACTTTC	CASSEGVEKEVLTF
TRBV19	once	NA	TRBJ1-1	TGTGCCAGTAGCGGACTGAAGCGGAACACTGAAGCTTTCTTT	CASSGLKRNTEAFF
TRBV28	NA	NA	TRBJ2-7	TGTGCCAGCAGTTTGGGGGGACCCCAGACGGTGAGCGAGCAGTACTTC	CASSLGGPQTVSEQYF
TRBV6-4	NA	TRBD2	TRBJ2-2	TGTGCCAGCAGTGACTCGACTAGCGGGAACACCGGGGAGCTGTTTTTT	CASSDSTSGNTGELFF
TRBV19	NA	TRBD1	TRBJ2-7	TGTGCCACCAGACAGGGCTACGAGCAGTACTTC	CATRQGYEQYF
TRBV6-5	NA	NA	TRBJ1-2	TGTGCCAGCAGTCCGGGGGGTCTTGGCTACACCTTC	CASSPGGLGYTF
TRBV7-2	NA	TRBD2	TRBJ2-7	TGTGCCAGCAGCTCCCCTGGGGGGGGAAACTACTACGAGCAGTACTTC	CASSSPGGGNYYEQYF
TRBV6-5	NA	TRBD1	TRBJ1-1	TGTGCCAGCAGTCCAAACCAGGGGGGCAGCGCTGAAGCTTTCTTT	CASSPNQGGSAEAFF
TRBV18	NA	TRBD1	TRBJ1-4	TGTGCCAGCTCACCACGCCAGGGGGGCGAAAAACTGTTTTTT	CASSPRQGGEKLFF
TRBV24-1	NA	TRBD2	TRBJ2-3	TGTGCCACCAGCGCCGGGGCTAGCGGGAGGGCAGATACGCAGTATTTT	CATSAGASGRADTQYF
TRBV5-6	once	NA	TRBJ2-1	TGTGCCAGCAGCTTCAAAGGGGTCAATGAGCAGTTCTTC	CASSFKGVNEQFF
TRBV3-1/TRBV3-2	NA	NA	TRBJ2-5	TGTGCCAGCAGCCAAGAAAGCTCCGGGACCCAGTACTTC	CASSQESSGTQYF
TRBV27	NA	NA	TRBJ1-1	TGTGCCAGCGCCATGTGGGCAGGAACTGAAGCTTTCTTT	CASAMWAGTEAFF
TRBV6-2/TRBV6-3	NA	TRBD2	TRBJ2-1	TGTGCCAGCAGTTCATATAGAACACTAGCGGGAGGGCGGAATGAGCAGTTCTTC	CASSSYRTLAGGRNEQFF
TRBV28	once	NA	TRBJ1-1	TGTGCCAGCAGTTGGACAAAGGAGGCTTTCTTT	CASSWTKEAFF
TRBV7-9	NA	NA	TRBJ2-6	TGTGCCAGCACTCTCACAGGGACCGGGGCCAACGTCCTGACTTTC	CASTLTGTGANVLTF
TRBV23-1	NA	TRBD1	TRBJ1-1	TGCGCCAGCAGTCATTTTACCGACAGGGGGACTGAAGCTTTCTTT	CASSHFTDRGTEAFF
TRBV6-5	NA	TRBD2	TRBJ2-7	TGTGCCAGCAGGTCTAGCGGGAGAACTTCCTACGAGCAGTACTTC	CASRSSGRTSYEQYF
TRBV18	NA	NA	TRBJ2-7	TGTGCCAGCTCAACAAGTGAGGGTCCGACGCAGTACTTC	CASSTSEGPTQYF
TRBV6-1	NA	NA	TRBJ1-2	TGTGCCAGCAGTGAAGCACGCGGCGAAGATGGCTACACCTTC	CASSEARGEDGYTF